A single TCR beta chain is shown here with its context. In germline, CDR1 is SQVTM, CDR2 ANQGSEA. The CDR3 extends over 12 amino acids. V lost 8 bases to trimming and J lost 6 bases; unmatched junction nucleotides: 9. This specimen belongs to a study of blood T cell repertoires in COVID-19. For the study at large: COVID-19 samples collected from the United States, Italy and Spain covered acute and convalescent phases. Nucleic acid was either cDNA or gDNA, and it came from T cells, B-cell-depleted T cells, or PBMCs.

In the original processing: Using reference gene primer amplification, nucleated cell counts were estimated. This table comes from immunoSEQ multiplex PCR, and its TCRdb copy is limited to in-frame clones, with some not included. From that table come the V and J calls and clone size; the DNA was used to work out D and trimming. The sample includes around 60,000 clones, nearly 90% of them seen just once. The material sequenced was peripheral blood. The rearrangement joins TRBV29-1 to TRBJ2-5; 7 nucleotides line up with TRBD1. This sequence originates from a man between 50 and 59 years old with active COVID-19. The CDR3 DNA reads TGCAGCACTGACCGACAGGGACAGACCCAGTACTTC. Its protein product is CSTDRQGQTQYF.